These 22 T cell receptor beta chains were sequenced from one sample in a study of CD8 T cells in ankylosing spondylitis. Study-wide results and caveats: What seemed typical of ankylosing spondylitis blood was a TCR beta motif built from about eight highly homologous variants.

Each CDR3 protein is one row after TCRdb ran MiXCR on the 5' RACE reads. Among 350,000 or so distinct CDR3 sequences listed, 7% to 9% were seen once. Their antigen targets remain unknown. The specimen sequenced was blood, either unsorted or a sorted T cell fraction (not recorded which). These receptor sequences come from a male donor with ankylosing spondylitis.

This clonotype was counted only a few times. J is TRBJ1-1 and V is TRBV20-1; D possibly corresponds to TRBD1 (5 bases). CDR1 is DFQATT, CDR2 SNEGSKA, per germline (reference sequence). The CDR3 is 15 amino acids. Deletions cut 4 bases from V and 4 bases from J, with 19 bases between. The CDR3 here is CSATQFQGFGTEAFF. The CDR3 coding sequence is TGCAGTGCTACCCAATTCCAGGGTTTTGGCACTGAAGCTTTCTTT.

This clonotype has at least ten counts. The chain recombines TRBV14 with TRBJ1-6, with D tentatively TRBD1 (5 bases). V was shortened by 5 bases and J by 5 bases, with 10 bases between the two germline ends. CDR3 length equals 14 residues. CDR1 and CDR2 (germline): SGHDN, FVKESK. CDR3 DNA sequence: TGTGCCAGCAGCGCAGGGATGAATAATTCACCCCTCCACTTT. Its translation is CASSAGMNNSPLHF.

CDR3 coding DNA: TGTGCCAGCAGCTTAAATTCCTTTGGGGACACTGAAGCTTTCTTT. As protein: CASSLNSFGDTEAFF. The chain links TRBV7-2 to TRBJ1-1; no clear D. Trimming cost V 2 bases and J 3 bases, with 13 bases left between them. Germline V gene lookup returns CDR1 SGHTA and CDR2 FQGNSA. This CDR3 is 15 amino acids long.

The rearrangement joins TRBV7-2 to TRBJ2-3; D remains unclear. Germline V lookup: CDR1 SGHTA, CDR2 FQGNSA. V lost 2 bases to trimming and J lost 2 bases, with 8 bases between them. The CDR3 runs 14 residues. CDR3 in amino acids: CASSLYGNTDTQYF. The CDR3 bases are TGTGCCAGCAGCTTATATGGGAACACAGATACGCAGTATTTT.

This clonotype was seen ten or more times. This chain uses TRBV20-1 with TRBJ2-1; 10 bases are shared with TRBD1. Germline-derived CDR1 and CDR2 are DFQATT and SNEGSKA (reference sequence). The CDR3 sequence is 13 residues long. The CDR3 reads CAYRDRGYNEQFF. The CDR3 bases are TGCGCTTACCGGGACAGGGGCTACAATGAGCAGTTCTTC.

This clonotype has just a few counts. The V gene is TRBV12-3 or TRBV12-4, the J gene TRBJ1-5; D is unresolved. V shed 2 bases and J shed 4 bases, with 9 bases lying between them. CDR3 size: 14 residues. The CDR3 DNA reads as TGTGCCAGCAGTTTATGGGAGACTAATCAGCCCCAGCATTTT. This encodes CASSLWETNQPQHF.

CDR3 region: CSAGTGVWQPQHF. CDR3 in DNA: TGCAGTGCTGGGACAGGGGTCTGGCAGCCCCAGCATTTT. This chain connects TRBV20-1 to TRBJ1-5, with 10 bases lining up with TRBD1. CDR1 and CDR2 (germline): DFQATT, SNEGSKA (reference sequence). V lost 5 bases to trimming and J lost 7 bases; unmatched junction nucleotides: 5. This CDR3 spans 13 amino acids.

V gene TRBV4-2 combines with J gene TRBJ2-2; D is perhaps TRBD2 (5 bases). The ends were cut back, 1 base at V and 5 bases at J, with 17 bases in the middle. CDR1 and CDR2 from the germline V gene are LGHNA and YNFKEQ. The CDR3 is 17 amino acids. The CDR3 nucleotides read TGTGCCAGCAGCCAAGGAAGGATAGGGAGTGTAACCGGGGAGCTGTTTTTT. Amino acid sequence: CASSQGRIGSVTGELFF.

This clonotype appeared a few times. The gene calls are TRBV4-3 and TRBJ2-1; 7 bases line up with TRBD1. Germline-derived CDR1 and CDR2 are LGHNA and YSLEER. The V and J ends lost 4 bases and 9 bases, in that order; junction bases with no gene match: 6. The CDR3 is 13 residues long. The CDR3 sequence is CASSLDRAGEQFF. CDR3 nucleotides: TGCGCCAGCAGCCTCGACAGGGCGGGTGAGCAGTTCTTC.

DNA of the CDR3: TGTGCCAGCTCACCACAGTGGGAGCAGTACTTC. Protein: CASSPQWEQYF. The chain is built from TRBV18 and TRBJ2-7; no definite D call. This CDR3 has 11 amino acids. Germline V CDR1 and CDR2: KGHSH, LQKENI. V shed 1 base and J shed 7 bases, with 5 bases lying between them.

The V gene is TRBV29-1, the J gene TRBJ2-3; D is perhaps TRBD2 (5 bases). The germline V gene has CDR1 SQVTM and CDR2 ANQGSEA. The CDR3 consists of 14 residues. Between the trimmed V and J ends, which lost 7 bases and 1 base, there was a span of 15 bases. CDR3 bases: TGCAGCGCAGAGGAGGACGGGGGCACAGATACGCAGTATTTT. Its translation is CSAEEDGGTDTQYF.

This clonotype has ten or more counts. This rearrangement joins TRBV10-3 to TRBJ2-2; D possibly corresponds to TRBD1 (6 bases). Germline CDR1 reads ENHRY; CDR2 reads SYGVKD. The length of the CDR3 is 16 residues. The V end lost 1 base, the J end lost 4 bases, and 13 bases lay between the germline ends. The CDR3 loop reads CAISEYRDRSTGELFF. The CDR3 bases are TGTGCCATCAGTGAGTACAGGGACCGTAGCACCGGGGAGCTGTTTTTT.

There are many counts of this clonotype. V is TRBV2 and J is TRBJ2-5; the D is unclear. CDR3 length equals 15 residues. Germline values: CDR1 SNHLY, CDR2 FYNNEI. The ends were cut back, 6 bases at V and 0 bases at J, with 14 bases in the middle. In nucleotides, the CDR3 is TGTGCCAGCAGACAAATACAGCTGTACCAAGAGACCCAGTACTTC. This sequence encodes CASRQIQLYQETQYF. The full variable domain, in which reference TRBV2 and TRBJ2-5 provide the parts outside the CDR3, is EPEVTQTPSHQVTQMGQEVILRCVPISNHLYFYWYRQILGQKVEFLVSFYNNEISEKSEIFDDQFSVERPDGSNFTLKIRSTKLEDSAMYFCASRQIQLYQETQYFGPGTRLLVL.

Many counts were recorded for this clonotype. The chain uses TRBV15 and TRBJ2-2; maybe TRBD2 (6 bases). This CDR3 has 16 residues. Germline V gene data show CDR1 as LNHNV and CDR2 as YYDKDF (reference sequence). Trimming removed 0 bases from V and 5 bases from J, with 13 bases in between. CDR3 bases: TGTGCCACCAGCAGAGATCTGGGGGAGGCTACCGGGGAGCTGTTTTTT. Amino acids: CATSRDLGEATGELFF.

The table lists this clonotype with a few counts. The chain recombines TRBV6-4 with TRBJ1-2, with TRBD1 as a possible D gene (5 bases). CDR3 size: 14 residues. V was trimmed by 0 bases and J by 6 bases, leaving 11 bases between them. CDR1 is MRHNA, CDR2 SNTAGT, per germline. CDR3 sequence reads: CASSDSGRMDGYTF. The CDR3 bases are TGTGCCAGCAGTGACTCGGGGCGGATGGATGGCTACACCTTC.

This chain connects TRBV20-1 to TRBJ2-5; the D gene is possibly TRBD1 (6 bases). The CDR3 extends over 14 amino acids. The V end was cut by 5 bases, the J end by 6 bases, with 19 bases between. CDR1 DFQATT and CDR2 SNEGSKA come from the germline V gene (reference sequence). As DNA, the CDR3 is TGCAGTGCTGCCGGGACATTGTTTTCCCAGACCCAGTACTTC. Translating gives CSAAGTLFSQTQYF.

This clonotype showed up just once. V and J are TRBV5-1 and TRBJ2-5; 7 bases line up with TRBD2. The J segment lost 5 bases and the V segment lost 4 bases, leaving 2 bases of the junction unmatched. Germline V gives CDR1 SGHRS, CDR2 YFSETQ. The CDR3 sequence is 12 residues long. Here the CDR3 DNA reads TGCGCCAGCAGCCGGGAGGCGGAGACCCAGTACTTC. This translates into CASSREAETQYF.

The rearrangement joins TRBV28 to TRBJ2-4; TRBD2 matches 7 bases. Germline-derived CDR1 and CDR2 are MDHEN and SYDVKM. After removal of 5 bases from V and 4 bases from J, the junction contained 5 bases not matched to a gene. The CDR3 consists of 14 residues. The CDR3 region has the DNA TGTGCCAGCAGTGCCCTAGCGGTGAAAAACATTCAGTACTTC. Translated, it gives CASSALAVKNIQYF.

This clonotype appeared a few times. The genes are TRBV28 and TRBJ2-7, with 10 bases matching TRBD2. Per germline, CDR1 MDHEN and CDR2 SYDVKM. The junction had 6 bases not matched to a gene; V was cut back by 6 bases and J by 4 bases. CDR3 size: 14 residues. The CDR3 is CASRSAGGRYEQYF. The CDR3 bases are TGTGCCAGCAGGTCAGCGGGAGGGAGGTACGAGCAGTACTTC.

This chain uses TRBV20-1 with TRBJ2-7, with TRBD2 identical over 7 bases. With V trimmed by 6 bases and J by 8 bases, 19 bases remained unmatched. Germline-derived CDR1 and CDR2 are DFQATT and SNEGSKA (reference sequence). The CDR3 is 15 residues long. This chain's CDR3 is CSAKAGTEDLGKQYF. CDR3 DNA sequence: TGCAGTGCCAAAGCGGGGACCGAGGATTTAGGAAAGCAGTACTTC.

The sample holds a few counts of this clonotype. The V call is TRBV7-3, the J call TRBJ1-5; D may be TRBD1 (5 bases). With 5 bases removed from V and 1 base from J, the gap between germline ends came to 12 bases. This CDR3 has 15 residues. Germline CDR1 SGHTA, CDR2 FQGTGA. CDR3 DNA sequence: TGTGCCAGCAGCCCGTCCGGGGGAAGCAATCAGCCCCAGCATTTT. It translates to CASSPSGGSNQPQHF.

The rearrangement links TRBV20-1 to TRBJ2-7; TRBD2 agrees at 7 bases. The CDR3 length is 14 residues. Trimming at V came to 6 bases and at J to 0 bases, leaving 8 bases not matched to a gene. Germline CDR1 reads DFQATT; CDR2 reads SNEGSKA (reference sequence). The CDR3 reads CSAFREGISYEQYF. DNA of the CDR3: TGCAGTGCATTTAGGGAGGGGATCTCCTACGAGCAGTACTTC.